This T cell receptor beta chain is from a study of T cell changes during pregnancy in multiple sclerosis. TCRdb's copy holds only in-frame clones and misses some; the assay was immunoSEQ multiplex PCR. The sample includes some 80,000 clones, about 90% of them seen just once. This clone has only one observation. V lost 2 bases to trimming and J lost 8 bases, with 15 bases between them. This CDR3 spans 14 amino acids. The germline V gene encodes CDR1 MNHEY and CDR2 SVGAGI. The source of this sequence is a female donor in good health, enrolled as a control in a pregnancy study. This rearrangement joins TRBV6-5 to TRBJ1-1; D is uncertain. The sequencing used peripheral blood, collected in the first trimester of pregnancy. The CDR3 spells CASSYNSLVVEAFF. CDR3 bases: TGTGCCAGCAGTTACAACAGCTTGGTGGTAGAAGCTTTCTTT.